One T cell receptor beta chain is described in this entry. Its antigen remains undetermined. Mismatch with germline at one junction end may stem from a read error. This record belongs to a study of T-cell reconstitution after alpha-beta-depleted transplantation in children (dated by TCRdb to the mid-2010s). With respect to the entire study: Using TCR repertoire profiling, the study quantitatively followed how T-cell immune reconstitution unfolded in children after TCRalphabeta/CD19-depleted allogeneic hematopoietic cell transplantation.

The treatment or condition label, as the study defines it: allogeneic hematopoietic cell transplantation with graft depleted of TCRalphabeta T cells and CD19 B cells. Transplant recipients were children who received TCRalphabeta/CD19-depleted allogeneic hematopoietic cell grafts. Receptor amplification or capture employed PCR. Sequencing was carried out with an Illumina HiSeq 2500. TCR libraries were prepared with molecular barcoding, using unique molecular identifiers to normalize TCRbeta repertoire quantification. Through fastp at Q25 and MiXCR, TCRdb rebuilt clones from the public reads, retaining in-frame beta chains. Each entry is one CDR3 protein sequence, shown with its most common DNA and genes. The sample yields roughly 120,000 distinct CDR3 sequences; roughly 23% were counted once. About 10% of the sample comes from the top ten. What the authors observed across the whole study: Over subsequent months, a decline in hyperexpanded clone frequencies was noted, and after one year, T-cell counts and TCRbeta diversity were mostly ascribed to newly produced T cells. The high TCRbeta diversity at day 60 in some patients was ascribed to recipient T cells and intrathymic progenitors that had survived conditioning. About two months after transplant, the apparently early recovery of alphabetaT-cell counts reportedly depended on just several hundred clones that had expanded rapidly and came from non-depleted graft cells.

Material: PBMCs, mostly from graft donor cells, obtained 180 days after TCRalphabeta/CD19-depleted stem cell transplant. This sequence originates from a male patient between 2 and 15 years old who had a stem cell transplant for chronic granulomatous disease, so the T cells may come from the graft donor.

The sequenced DNA: TGTGCTAGCAGCTTAGGAGGGGACACAGATACGCAGTATTTT. Its product reads: CASSLGGDTDTQYF. The rearranged chain carries TRBV7-7 and TRBJ2-3; perhaps TRBD2 is the D gene, with 6 bases matching. Counted from cysteine to phenylalanine, this CDR3 has 14 amino acids. Left in the record is the CDR3 DNA by itself, 42 bases read in frame from the first base. CDR1 is given as SSHAT and CDR2 as FNYEAQ, both from the germline V gene (reference sequence).